The TCR beta chain described here comes from a study of cytomegalovirus exposure and HLA in healthy donors. Findings and limits, study-wide: Earlier analysis looked at TCR beta V segments, and most were productive about 87% or about 30% of the time. Later on, analysis showed that most CMV-associated TCR beta chains appeared to be HLA-restricted.

Amplification used 60 Vbeta primers and 13 Jbeta primers. Sequenced by immunoSEQ multiplex PCR; TCRdb stores in-frame clones only, minus some. The sample holds around 170,000 clones; about four fifths are singletons and the top ten take approximately 2.9%. Turning to this clone: The antigen remains unidentified.

The CDR3 runs to 15 residues. V lost 7 bases and J lost 0; bases outside the gene matches: 6. Germline CDR1 reads MDHEN; CDR2 reads SYDVKM. The sequence was collected from a woman in her fifties or sixties in good health and CMV-seropositive. The sequenced sample was PBMCs. The chain employs TRBV28 and TRBJ2-1, with 7 bases lining up with TRBD2. Here the CDR3 reads CASMGGVISYNEQFF. In DNA form, the CDR3 reads TGTGCCAGCATGGGGGGGGTTATCTCCTACAATGAGCAGTTCTTC.